This TCR beta chain was sequenced in a study of OX40 agonist ivuxolimab in advanced cancers. Using immunoSEQ multiplex PCR, the repertoire was profiled, and TCRdb retains in-frame clones only, with some absent. The repertoire holds about 44,000 clones, with 85% to 95% as singletons. The sample holds one count of this clone. The CDR3 runs 15 residues. Between the trimmed V and J ends, which lost 4 bases and 6 bases, there was a span of 19 bases. Germline CDR1 PRHDT, CDR2 FYEKMQ (reference sequence). The gene calls are TRBV13 and TRBJ2-7, with D possibly being TRBD1 (5 bases). The clonotype was recovered from an adult with an advanced solid tumor such as melanoma, head and neck, liver or kidney cancer. Sequencing was performed on CD4+ or CD8+ T cells sorted from blood, taken in a trial of the OX40 agonist ivuxolimab. In DNA form, the CDR3 reads TGTGCCAGCAGCTGGGCTGGAGACAGCCCCTCCGAGCAGTACTTC. The encoded protein is CASSWAGDSPSEQYF.